Sequencing of this T cell receptor beta chain was carried out in a study of T cell responses to AZD1222 COVID-19 vaccine. Using immunoSEQ multiplex PCR, the repertoire was profiled, and TCRdb retains in-frame clones only, with some absent. The data show about 89,000 clones, roughly 86% seen once. Trimming took off 8 bases at V and 4 bases at J, with 14 bases between the two ends. This CDR3 spans 14 amino acids. CDR1 is ENHRY and CDR2 is SYGVKD in the germline V gene. The sequence was obtained from an adult who received the AZD1222 COVID-19 vaccine. The V and J genes are TRBV10-3 and TRBJ2-2; tentative D call: TRBD2 (6 bases). The specimen was peripheral blood, collected 28 days after the second AZD1222 dose. This CDR3 is CAIGASEGTGELFF. The DNA for the CDR3 is TGTGCCATCGGGGCTAGCGAAGGCACCGGGGAGCTGTTTTTT.